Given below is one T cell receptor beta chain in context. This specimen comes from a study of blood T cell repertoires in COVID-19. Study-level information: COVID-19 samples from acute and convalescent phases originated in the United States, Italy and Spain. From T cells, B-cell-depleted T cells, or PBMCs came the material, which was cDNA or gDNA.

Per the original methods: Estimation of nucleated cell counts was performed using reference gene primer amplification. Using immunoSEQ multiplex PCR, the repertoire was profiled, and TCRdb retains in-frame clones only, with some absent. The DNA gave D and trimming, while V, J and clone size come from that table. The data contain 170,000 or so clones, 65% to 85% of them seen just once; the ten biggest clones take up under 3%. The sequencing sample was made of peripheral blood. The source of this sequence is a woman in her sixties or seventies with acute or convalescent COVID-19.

The CDR3, as DNA: TGTGCCAGCAGCGTAGTAAGAGGCGGTGGCGGGGAGCTGTTTTTT. Protein sequence: CASSVVRGGGGELFF. V is TRBV9 and J is TRBJ2-2; D is unresolved. Germline V gives CDR1 SGDLS, CDR2 YYNGEE. Deletions cut 0 bases from V and 7 bases from J, with 13 bases between. The CDR3 is 15 amino acids.